This T cell receptor (beta chain) derives from a study of spatial heterogeneity in lung cancer. Study-level background: Beta-chain sequences were consistently detected more often than alpha-chain sequences. The library had UMIs, and each TCR and UMI pair averaged more than ten raw reads. Study-wide findings and caveats: Blood carried ubiquitous expanded tumor TCRs more at resection than follow-up.

Ten or more counts support this clonotype. Antigen specificity is unknown. Each molecule of TCR cDNA was tagged with one unique molecular identifier. One entry per CDR3 protein, called by TCRdb with MiXCR from the 5' RACE reads. The sample includes tens of thousands of distinct CDR3 sequences, approximately 7% of them seen just once. Time point given: sample taken at primary tumor resection. In each case, whole RNA from tumor, nontumor lung or frozen PBMC was sequenced unsorted. This CDR3 spans 15 amino acids. V trimming: 6 bases; J trimming: 5 bases; junction bases outside the gene matches: 12. Germline V CDR1 and CDR2: SGHRS, YFSETQ.

The receptor comes from a female donor with early-stage non-small cell lung cancer. The material was PBMCs, obtained at surgery. This chain connects TRBV5-1 to TRBJ2-5, with 8 bases that match TRBD2. The CDR3, as DNA: TGCGCCAGCACGACGGGAGGGATTAGAATGGAGACCCAGTACTTC. This sequence encodes CASTTGGIRMETQYF.